This passage covers 18 T cell receptor beta chains from one sample sequenced in a study of T-cell memory formation after mild COVID-19 (dated by TCRdb to about 2021). The library was made by 5' RACE. The sequencer was an Illumina NovaSeq 6000. TCRdb's own reprocessing of the public reads used fastp at Q25 and MiXCR and kept productive beta chains. Rows matching on CDR3 protein sequence are summarized as one entry with the most common DNA and genes. The sample table holds some 190,000 distinct CDR3 sequences, of which around 20% were seen once. The ten largest account for 2% to 3% of the sample. Source material: PBMCs or a T cell subset sorted from them (not recorded which). These receptors were obtained from an adult woman who had mild COVID-19 (a few samples of this study predate the infection). The sample titles of this study are shuffled in the database, so cell type and time point are left out; the donor was told from shared clones.

This clonotype was recorded a few times. The V and J genes are TRBV5-1 and TRBJ2-5; possibly TRBD1 for D (6 bases). Trimming pared 5 bases from V and 3 bases from J, leaving 11 bases between. In germline, CDR1 is SGHRS, CDR2 YFSETQ. CDR3 length: 13 residues. The CDR3 is CASRDSPKETQYF. The CDR3 DNA follows: TGCGCCAGCAGGGACAGCCCTAAAGAGACCCAGTACTTC. Filled out from reference TRBV5-1 and TRBJ2-5, the complete variable domain reads KAGVTQTPRYLIKTRGQQVTLSCSPISGHRSVSWYQQTPGQGLQFLFEYFSETQRNKGNFPGRFSGRQFSNSRSEMNVSTLELGDSALYLCASRDSPKETQYFGPGTRLLVL.

In this sample, this clonotype turned up a few times. The chain combines TRBV20-1 with TRBJ1-1; D is unresolved. Germline V gene lookup returns CDR1 DFQATT and CDR2 SNEGSKA (reference sequence). This CDR3 has 14 residues. V shed 1 base and J shed 0 bases, with 9 bases lying between them. The CDR3 sequence is CSARVGSLNTEAFF. In nucleotides, the CDR3 is TGCAGTGCTAGAGTCGGCAGCCTGAACACTGAAGCTTTCTTT.

The table lists this clonotype with a few counts. The rearrangement uses TRBV4-3 and TRBJ2-2; D is unresolved. V lost 0 bases to trimming and J lost 2 bases, with 7 bases between them. The length of the CDR3 is 15 residues. Germline V CDR1 and CDR2: LGHNA, YSLEER. The CDR3 is CASSQDPINTGELFF. As DNA, the CDR3 is TGCGCCAGCAGCCAAGATCCAATAAACACCGGGGAGCTGTTTTTT.

This chain connects TRBV7-9 to TRBJ1-6; TRBD1 matches 7 bases. V lost 5 bases and J lost 8; bases outside the gene matches: 15. The CDR3 has 17 residues. Germline CDR1 and CDR2: SEHNR and FQNEAQ (reference sequence). This chain's CDR3 is CASSAHQTRDRDSPLHF. Written as DNA, the CDR3 is TGTGCCAGCAGCGCGCACCAGACTCGGGACAGAGATTCACCCCTCCACTTT.

In this sample, this clonotype turned up many times. The J gene is TRBJ2-7, the V gene TRBV2; no reliable D call. Germline CDR1 SNHLY, CDR2 FYNNEI. Trimming cost V 1 base and J 3 bases, with 4 bases left between them. The CDR3 consists of 12 residues. The CDR3 spells CASSEGFYEQYF. The DNA for the CDR3 is TGTGCCAGCAGTGAAGGGTTCTACGAGCAGTACTTC.

This clonotype was counted only a few times. This chain links TRBV7-6 with TRBJ1-2; D remains unclear. The CDR3 runs 15 residues. V lost 5 bases to trimming and J lost 1 base, with 14 bases between them. CDR1 is SGHVS, CDR2 FNYEAQ, per germline. CDR3 sequence: CASSPLGGHNYGYTF. As DNA, the CDR3 is TGTGCCAGCAGCCCCCTCGGAGGTCATAACTATGGCTACACCTTC.

The chain links TRBV5-4 to TRBJ1-1; D uncertain. The V end was cut by 4 bases, the J end by 5 bases, with 15 bases between. This CDR3 region has 14 residues. Germline loops: CDR1 SGHNT, CDR2 YYREEE (reference sequence). Written as DNA, the CDR3 is TGTGCCAGCAGCCTAGAAGCCAGTGGGACTGAAGCTTTCTTT. It yields the protein CASSLEASGTEAFF.

With regard to this clonotype: A read error may produce the germline difference seen at one junction end. The rearrangement uses TRBV7-8 and TRBJ2-3, with 9 bases matching TRBD2. The CDR3 is 13 amino acids. Per the germline V gene, CDR1 is SGHVS and CDR2 is FQNEAQ. CDR3: CASSLGAAGGPFF. The CDR3 DNA follows: TGTGCCAGCAGCTTAGGGGCTGCGGGAGGGCCTTTTTTT.

This clonotype was detected a few times. This sequence joins TRBV9 and TRBJ1-3; TRBD1 is a possible D gene (6 bases). This CDR3 is 15 amino acids long. Trimming took off 1 base at V and 3 bases at J, with 11 bases between the two ends. Germline CDR1 reads SGDLS; CDR2 reads YYNGEE. CDR3 in DNA: TGTGCCAGCAGCGTAACTGGGGACAATGGAAACACCATATATTTT. Protein sequence: CASSVTGDNGNTIYF.

A few counts support this clonotype. V and J are TRBV6-2 or TRBV6-3 and TRBJ2-4, with D uncertain. CDR3 length equals 14 residues. Germline CDR1 is MNHEY and CDR2 is SVGEGT. V dropped 1 base and J dropped 8 bases, with 12 bases sitting between them. Here the CDR3 DNA reads TGTGCCAGCAGTTACTTTGTCCTGTCGGACATTCAGTACTTC. This sequence encodes CASSYFVLSDIQYF.

The CDR3 sequence is CASSLDTSNTGELFF. The CDR3 DNA is TGTGCCAGCAGCTTGGACACCTCGAACACCGGGGAGCTGTTTTTT. The chain couples TRBV5-4 to TRBJ2-2; D ambiguous. CDR1 and CDR2 (germline): SGHNT, YYREEE (reference sequence). The ends were cut back, 0 bases at V and 0 bases at J, with 6 bases in the middle. CDR3 length: 15 residues.

This clonotype was seen a handful of times. V and J are TRBV20-1 and TRBJ2-7; tentatively, D is TRBD2 (6 bases). The CDR3 length is 11 residues. Trimming removed 2 bases at V and 6 bases at J, with 8 bases between. Germline assignment: CDR1 DFQATT and CDR2 SNEGSKA (reference sequence). CDR3 amino acids: CSARPGGEQYF. The CDR3 bases are TGCAGTGCTAGACCCGGGGGCGAGCAGTACTTC.

This clonotype was observed at least ten times. The genes are TRBV6-5 and TRBJ1-3; the D gene is possibly TRBD1 (5 bases). Trimming pared 2 bases from V and 0 bases from J, leaving 8 bases between. Germline V gene lookup returns CDR1 MNHEY and CDR2 SVGAGI. This CDR3 has 15 amino acids. The CDR3 bases are TGTGCCAGCAGTTACGGGGGTATCTCTGGAAACACCATATATTTT. It encodes CASSYGGISGNTIYF.

A few counts support this clonotype. The CDR3 protein is CASSSPDKISTEAFF. The CDR3 bases are TGTGCCAGCAGCTCCCCGGACAAAATTAGCACTGAAGCTTTCTTT. The chain is built from TRBV7-9 and TRBJ1-1; a possible D gene is TRBD1 (5 bases). Trimming pared 4 bases from V and 4 bases from J, leaving 16 bases between. The CDR3 has 15 residues. Germline V gene lookup returns CDR1 SEHNR and CDR2 FQNEAQ (reference sequence).

The genes are TRBV18 and TRBJ1-2; possibly TRBD1 for D (5 bases). The germline gives CDR1 KGHSH, CDR2 LQKENI. There are 14 residues in the CDR3. Trimming removed 6 bases from V and 6 bases from J, with 17 bases in between. CDR3 loop: CASSPGTRANGYTF. CDR3 DNA sequence: TGTGCCAGCTCGCCTGGGACCCGTGCTAATGGCTACACCTTC. The whole variable domain, remainder taken from reference TRBV18 and TRBJ1-2, is NAGVMQNPRHLVRRRGQEARLRCSPMKGHSHVYWYRQLPEEGLKFMVYLQKENIIDESGMPKERFSAEFPKEGPSILRIQQVVRGDSAAYFCASSPGTRANGYTFGSGTRLTVV.

This clonotype was seen ten or more times. The J gene is TRBJ1-1, the V gene TRBV3-1, with 7 bases that match TRBD1. CDR3 length: 14 residues. With 4 bases clipped from V and 4 bases from J, the junction kept 6 bases outside the gene matches. Germline V gene data show CDR1 as LGHDT and CDR2 as YNNKEL (reference sequence). The CDR3 nucleotides are TGTGCCAGCAGCCCGACAGGGCTTGGCACTGAAGCTTTCTTT. Translation gives CASSPTGLGTEAFF.

This clonotype came up a few times. This chain uses TRBV7-9 with TRBJ1-4; D is unclear. The germline V gene encodes CDR1 SEHNR and CDR2 FQNEAQ (reference sequence). Trimming took off 1 base at V and 5 bases at J, with 8 bases between the two ends. The CDR3 loop spans 14 amino acids. The CDR3 spells CASSLVEFNEKLFF. In DNA, the CDR3 is TGTGCCAGCAGCTTAGTCGAGTTCAATGAAAAACTGTTTTTT.

This clonotype was detected a few times. The chain recombines TRBV5-5 with TRBJ2-5, with D unclear. Germline lookup yields CDR1 SGHKS and CDR2 YYEKEE (reference sequence). Trimming pared 0 bases from V and 5 bases from J, leaving 8 bases between. CDR3 length: 13 residues. CDR3 nucleotides: TGTGCCAGCAGCTTGGCTGCTGCGGAGACCCAGTACTTC. This encodes CASSLAAAETQYF.